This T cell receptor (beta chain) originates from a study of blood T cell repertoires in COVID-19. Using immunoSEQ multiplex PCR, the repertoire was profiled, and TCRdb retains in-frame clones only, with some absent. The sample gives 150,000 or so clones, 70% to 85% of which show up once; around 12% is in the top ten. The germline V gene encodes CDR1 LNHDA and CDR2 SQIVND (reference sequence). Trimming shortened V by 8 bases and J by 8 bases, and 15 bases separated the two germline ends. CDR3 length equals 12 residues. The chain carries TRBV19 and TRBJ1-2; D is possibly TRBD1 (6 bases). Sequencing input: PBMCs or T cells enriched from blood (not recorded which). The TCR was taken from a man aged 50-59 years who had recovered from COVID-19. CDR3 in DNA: TGTGCCAGTCGACAGGACCCGGGAGGCTACACCTTC. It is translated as CASRQDPGGYTF.